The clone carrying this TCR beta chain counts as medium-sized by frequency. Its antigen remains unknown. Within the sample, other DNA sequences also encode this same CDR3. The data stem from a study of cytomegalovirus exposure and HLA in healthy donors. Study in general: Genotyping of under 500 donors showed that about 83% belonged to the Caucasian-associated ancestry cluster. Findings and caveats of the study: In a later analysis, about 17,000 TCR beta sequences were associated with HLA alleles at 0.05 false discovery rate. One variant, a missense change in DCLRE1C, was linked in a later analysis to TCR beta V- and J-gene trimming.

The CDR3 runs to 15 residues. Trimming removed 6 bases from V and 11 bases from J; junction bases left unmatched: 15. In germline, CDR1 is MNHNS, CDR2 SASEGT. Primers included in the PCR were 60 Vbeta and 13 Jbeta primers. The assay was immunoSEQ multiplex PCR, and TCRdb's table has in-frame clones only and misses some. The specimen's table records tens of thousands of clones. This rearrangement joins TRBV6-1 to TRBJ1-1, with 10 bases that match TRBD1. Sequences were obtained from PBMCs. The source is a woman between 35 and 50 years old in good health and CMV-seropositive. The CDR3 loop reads CASSDAVWDRGRAFF. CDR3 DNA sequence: TGTGCCAGCAGCGACGCAGTGTGGGACAGGGGACGCGCTTTCTTT.